Listed here are 29 T cell receptor beta chains from one sample, sequenced in a study of T-cell reconstitution after alpha-beta-depleted transplantation in children. During its preparation, the TCRbeta library received unique molecular identifiers. Each CDR3 protein is one row after TCRdb ran MiXCR on the PCR reads. Seen here are 800,000 to 1,000,000 distinct CDR3 sequences, roughly 29% observed once, and the top ten hold over 25%. The specimen was PBMCs, mostly from graft donor cells, collected 360 days after TCRalphabeta/CD19-depleted stem cell transplant. The origin of the receptors is a boy in the first two years of life who had a stem cell transplant for SCID, so the T cells may come from the graft donor.

The genes are TRBV5-1 and TRBJ2-3; 7 bases agree with TRBD2. Germline V gene data show CDR1 as SGHRS and CDR2 as YFSETQ. V was clipped by 0 bases and J by 2 bases; unmatched bases: 3. The CDR3 has 15 amino acids. The CDR3 region is CASSLELAYTDTQYF. The CDR3 nucleotides read TGCGCCAGCAGCTTGGAACTAGCGTACACAGATACGCAGTATTTT.

The chain has TRBV15 and TRBJ2-5; D not resolved. Germline V gene lookup returns CDR1 LNHNV and CDR2 YYDKDF (reference sequence). Trimming removed 1 base at V and 3 bases at J, with 12 bases between. The CDR3 totals 15 residues. CDR3 region: CATSRAPTWEETQYF. The CDR3, as DNA: TGTGCCACCAGCAGAGCCCCCACGTGGGAAGAGACCCAGTACTTC.

This clonotype appeared once. The chain couples TRBV2 to TRBJ2-3; 16 bases fit TRBD2. Germline assignment: CDR1 SNHLY and CDR2 FYNNEI. V trimming: 5 bases; J trimming: 2 bases; junction bases outside the gene matches: 7. This CDR3 has 18 residues. The CDR3 DNA reads as TGTGCCAGCAGTCGCCTCGGGACTAGCGGGGGGGCCACAGATACGCAGTATTTT. It codes for CASSRLGTSGGATDTQYF.

This clonotype was recorded a few times. The chain links TRBV7-7 to TRBJ1-1; D is unclear. The CDR3 is 11 residues long. V gave up 7 bases and J gave up 7 bases, with 10 bases separating them. Germline V gene sequence: CDR1 SSHAT, CDR2 FNYEAQ (reference sequence). The chain's CDR3 is CASTQYLEAFF. The CDR3 region has the DNA TGTGCCAGCACCCAGTACCTTGAAGCTTTCTTT.

This clonotype was observed many times. This chain joins TRBV7-2 and TRBJ2-2; unclear D gene. Deletions cut 4 bases from V and 1 base from J, with 13 bases between. CDR3 length: 16 amino acids. Per germline, CDR1 SGHTA and CDR2 FQGNSA. CDR3 DNA sequence: TGTGCCAGCAGCTCCTCCGGCACTCGGAACACCGGGGAGCTGTTTTTT. Encoded protein: CASSSSGTRNTGELFF.

V and J are TRBV20-1 and TRBJ2-5, with 9 bases lining up with TRBD2. Germline V gene lookup returns CDR1 DFQATT and CDR2 SNEGSKA (reference sequence). Trimming took 1 base from V and 3 from J; bases not matched to a gene: 3. The CDR3 has 14 amino acids. The CDR3 DNA reads as TGCAGTGCTAGAGTTTCTAGCGGGGAAGAGACCCAGTACTTC. This encodes CSARVSSGEETQYF.

This clonotype has more than one count but fewer than ten. The rearrangement uses TRBV29-1 and TRBJ2-5, with D possibly being TRBD2 (5 bases). The CDR3 sequence is 12 residues long. V lost 7 bases and J lost 5, with 14 bases in between. Germline CDR1 is SQVTM and CDR2 is ANQGSEA. The CDR3 sequence is CSEYSGEETQYF. Written as DNA, the CDR3 is TGCAGCGAATACAGCGGCGAGGAGACCCAGTACTTC. Together with reference TRBV29-1 and TRBJ2-5, the CDR3 gives the full variable domain: SAVISQKPSRDICQRGTSLTIQCQVDSQVTMMFWYRQQPGQSLTLIATANQGSEATYESGFVIDKFPISRPNLTFSTLTVSNMSPEDSSIYLCSEYSGEETQYFGPGTRLLVL.

This clonotype has just a few counts. CDR3 sequence reads: CASSYTGIRHEQYF. As DNA, the CDR3 is TGTGCCAGCAGTTACACAGGGATCCGCCACGAGCAGTACTTC. V and J are TRBV12-3 or TRBV12-4 and TRBJ2-7; D is perhaps TRBD1 (6 bases). V was shortened by 4 bases and J by 5 bases, with 15 bases between the two germline ends. This CDR3 spans 14 amino acids.

This clonotype has a handful of counts. The chain links TRBV29-1 to TRBJ2-1, with TRBD1 as a possible D gene (6 bases). The CDR3 is made up of 12 amino acids. Trimming shortened V by 6 bases and J by 8 bases, and 14 bases separated the two germline ends. Germline V gives CDR1 SQVTM, CDR2 ANQGSEA. The CDR3: CSVGIQGYEQFF. In DNA, the CDR3 is TGCAGCGTAGGTATACAGGGTTATGAGCAGTTCTTC.

The chain couples TRBV6-1 to TRBJ2-2; 8 bases are a match to TRBD2. V was clipped by 9 bases and J by 7 bases; unmatched bases: 10. This CDR3 comprises 14 residues. The germline V gene has CDR1 MNHNS and CDR2 SASEGT. In DNA, the CDR3 is TGTGCCAGTCGTTCCGGACTAGCTGGCGGGGAGCTGTTTTTT. Residues: CASRSGLAGGELFF.

CDR3 amino acids: CASSQTGQPHQPQHF. In DNA, the CDR3 is TGCGCCAGCAGCCAAACCGGACAGCCCCATCAGCCCCAGCATTTT. The V call is TRBV4-1, the J call TRBJ1-5; tentatively, D is TRBD1 (6 bases). This CDR3 contains 15 residues. Trimming shortened V by 2 bases and J by 5 bases, and 13 bases separated the two germline ends. Looked up from germline, CDR1 is MGHRA and CDR2 is YSYEKL.

The chain combines TRBV4-3 with TRBJ2-7, with D maybe TRBD1 (7 bases). V gave up 3 bases and J gave up 2 bases, with 14 bases separating them. The germline gives CDR1 LGHNA, CDR2 YSLEER. This CDR3 region has 15 residues. CDR3 sequence (DNA): TGCGCCAGCAGCCAGGGGACCAGGGGGGCCTACGAGCAGTACTTC. This encodes CASSQGTRGAYEQYF.

This clonotype has a single count. V gene TRBV4-3 combines with J gene TRBJ2-3, with D hard to call. V lost 0 bases and J lost 2, with 9 bases in between. Germline assignment: CDR1 LGHNA and CDR2 YSLEER. This CDR3 region has 15 residues. The CDR3 DNA reads as TGCGCCAGCAGCCAAGACCTATTTACCACAGATACGCAGTATTTT. It translates to CASSQDLFTTDTQYF.

This clonotype was picked up a small number of times. V usage is TRBV12-3 or TRBV12-4 and J usage is TRBJ2-3; D is unresolved. The CDR3 is made up of 18 amino acids. The V end was cut by 5 bases, the J end by 3 bases, with 24 bases between. The CDR3 here is CASSPTKRQTLRTDTQYF. CDR3 nucleotides: TGTGCCAGCAGTCCAACTAAAAGACAAACCCTACGGACAGATACGCAGTATTTT.

CDR3 DNA sequence: TGTGCCAGCAGTTTATTACAGGGGGTAGGGCAGCCCCAGCATTTT. Protein sequence: CASSLLQGVGQPQHF. This sequence joins TRBV27 and TRBJ1-5; 8 bases map to TRBD1. This CDR3 has 15 amino acids. CDR1 and CDR2 (germline): MNHEY, SMNVEV (reference sequence). V dropped 1 base and J dropped 7; count of bases not matched to a gene: 6.

Of note for this clonotype: This may arise from a read error, as a much more abundant clone is one base away. The CDR3 is CASSKPDRDTGELYF. CDR3 DNA sequence: TGTGCCAGCAGCAAACCCGACAGGGACACCGGGGAGCTGTATTTT. V and J are TRBV12-3 or TRBV12-4 and TRBJ2-2, with 7 bases identical to TRBD1. This CDR3 is 15 amino acids long.

V usage is TRBV29-1 and J usage is TRBJ1-2; 9 nucleotides align to TRBD1. With 3 bases clipped from V and 4 bases from J, the junction kept 9 bases outside the gene matches. Germline CDR1 is SQVTM and CDR2 is ANQGSEA. The CDR3 runs to 15 residues. CDR3 in amino acids: CSVDSPGQGLYGYTF. CDR3 sequence (DNA): TGCAGCGTTGACTCTCCGGGACAGGGTCTCTATGGCTACACCTTC.

This clonotype was observed a few times. The CDR3 is CASSPSTATSTDTQYF. CDR3 sequence (DNA): TGTGCCAGCTCACCTTCGACAGCTACTAGCACAGATACGCAGTATTTT. The chain is built from TRBV18 and TRBJ2-3; a weak D match, TRBD1 (5 bases). V was shortened by 3 bases and J by 0 bases, with 13 bases between the two germline ends. Looked up from germline, CDR1 is KGHSH and CDR2 is LQKENI. The CDR3 runs to 16 residues.

The table lists this clonotype with a few counts. The J gene is TRBJ2-1, the V gene TRBV29-1; no reliable D call. With 3 bases removed from V and 7 bases from J, the gap between germline ends came to 10 bases. The CDR3 length is 12 residues. Germline V gene sequence: CDR1 SQVTM, CDR2 ANQGSEA. Here the CDR3 DNA reads TGCAGCGTTGAGTCCAGTTGGAATGAGCAGTTCTTC. This translates into CSVESSWNEQFF.

This clonotype has a handful of counts. This rearrangement joins TRBV11-2 to TRBJ2-2, with D unresolved. CDR3 length: 14 residues. The V and J ends lost 8 bases and 6 bases respectively, with 16 bases between them. Per the germline V gene, CDR1 is SGHAT and CDR2 is FQNNGV. Here the CDR3 reads CASGIGSLAGELFF. The CDR3 coding sequence is TGTGCCAGCGGAATAGGGTCCTTGGCCGGGGAGCTGTTTTTT.

A few counts support this clonotype. The chain carries TRBV5-5 and TRBJ2-3; D is possibly TRBD1 or TRBD2 (5 bases each). There are 18 residues in the CDR3. The germline gives CDR1 SGHKS, CDR2 YYEKEE (reference sequence). The V and J ends lost 0 bases and 2 bases respectively, with 19 bases between them. In DNA, the CDR3 is TGTGCCAGCAGCTTGGGTCGTGCGGGCACGGGGCCCACAGATACGCAGTATTTT. It codes for CASSLGRAGTGPTDTQYF.

This clonotype was picked up a small number of times. V gene TRBV25-1 combines with J gene TRBJ2-2; D unresolved. The CDR3 has 16 residues. Germline loops: CDR1 MGHDK, CDR2 SYGVNS. The V end was cut by 2 bases, the J end by 3 bases, with 13 bases between. CDR3 in amino acids: CASSEIGAGDTGELFF. The CDR3, as DNA: TGTGCCAGCAGTGAAATCGGCGCCGGTGACACCGGGGAGCTGTTTTTT.

This clonotype was found a few times. The chain links TRBV20-1 to TRBJ2-3; maybe TRBD1 (6 bases). The CDR3 runs to 13 residues. Trimming left V 1 base short and J 6 bases short, with 11 bases between. The germline gives CDR1 DFQATT, CDR2 SNEGSKA (reference sequence). DNA of the CDR3: TGCAGTGCTAGAGCGGGGACATTGGATACGCAGTATTTT. Translated: CSARAGTLDTQYF.

This clonotype was seen a few times. V and J are TRBV6-5 and TRBJ1-2; D unclear. V lost 0 bases to trimming and J lost 7 bases, with 15 bases between them. Germline CDR1 MNHEY, CDR2 SVGAGI. The CDR3 covers 15 residues. The CDR3 nucleotides read TGTGCCAGCAGTTACTCGCCCGGCCTGGGCAGTGGCTACACCTTC. This translates into CASSYSPGLGSGYTF.

The chain uses TRBV6-5 and TRBJ2-3, with 10 positions matching TRBD2. Germline CDR1 is MNHEY and CDR2 is SVGAGI. Losses at the gene ends were 0 bases for V and 6 bases for J; bases not matched to a gene: 9. The CDR3 spans 17 residues. CDR3 sequence: CASSYSRAGGPQDTQYF. For the CDR3, the DNA is TGTGCCAGCAGTTACTCCCGAGCGGGGGGGCCGCAGGATACGCAGTATTTT.

The chain joins TRBV2 to TRBJ2-1, with TRBD2 identical over 11 bases. The CDR3 covers 15 residues. The germline CDR1 and CDR2 sequences are SNHLY and FYNNEI. Trimming at V came to 7 bases and at J to 4 bases, leaving 6 bases not matched to a gene. The CDR3 sequence is CASTKTSGGYNEQFF. The CDR3 region has the DNA TGTGCCAGCACTAAAACTAGCGGGGGATACAATGAGCAGTTCTTC.

The table lists this clonotype with a few counts. This sequence joins TRBV12-3 or TRBV12-4 and TRBJ2-3; a weak D match, TRBD1 (5 bases). With 3 bases removed from V and 5 bases from J, the gap between germline ends came to 12 bases. This CDR3 has 14 amino acids. The CDR3 nucleotides read TGTGCCAGCAGTTTCGCCTCAGGGATAGATACGCAGTATTTT. Its translation: CASSFASGIDTQYF.

This chain joins TRBV12-3 or TRBV12-4 and TRBJ1-4; the D gene is possibly TRBD1 (6 bases). V dropped 5 bases and J dropped 6 bases, with 16 bases sitting between them. This CDR3 is built from 15 residues. Here the CDR3 reads CASSPPRGPDEKLFF. The CDR3 DNA reads TGTGCCAGCAGTCCCCCGCGGGGGCCGGATGAAAAACTGTTTTTT.

This clonotype was counted between two and nine times. The genes are TRBV24-1 and TRBJ2-3, with 7 nucleotides matching TRBD1. CDR1 and CDR2 from the germline V gene are KGHDR and SFDVKD. The CDR3 totals 17 residues. After removal of 3 bases from V and 6 bases from J, the junction contained 14 bases not matched to a gene. The CDR3 loop reads CATSDTGTDNRGDTQYF. CDR3 bases: TGTGCCACCAGTGATACCGGGACAGACAACCGCGGGGATACGCAGTATTTT.